This passage covers 26 T cell receptor beta chains from one sample sequenced in a study of blood T cell repertoires in COVID-19. Method: immunoSEQ multiplex PCR; TCRdb's copy keeps in-frame clones and lacks some. The data contain 180,000 or so clones, about 83% of them singletons. The sequencing sample was made of peripheral blood. Every receptor here comes from a man younger than 35 with active or convalescent COVID-19.

The V call is TRBV7-6, the J call TRBJ2-3, with D perhaps matching TRBD2 (6 bases). The V end was cut by 4 bases, the J end by 6 bases, with 17 bases between. Germline lookup yields CDR1 SGHVS and CDR2 FNYEAQ. This CDR3 comprises 15 residues. The CDR3 spells CASSSRSDRGDTQYF. The CDR3 nucleotides are TGTGCCAGCAGCTCACGTAGCGACCGGGGGGATACGCAGTATTTT. Based on the CDR3 plus reference TRBV7-6 and TRBJ2-3, the full variable domain is GAGVSQSPRYKVTKRGQDVALRCDPISGHVSLYWYRQALGQGPEFLTYFNYEAQQDKSGLPNDRFSAERPEGSISTLTIQRTEQRDSAMYRCASSSRSDRGDTQYFGPGTRLTVL.

The rearrangement links TRBV6-5 to TRBJ1-1; D is unresolved. This CDR3 region has 14 residues. V lost 8 bases and J 0 bases, leaving 13 bases between the germline ends. The V gene's germline CDR1 is MNHEY and CDR2 SVGAGI. The CDR3 DNA reads TGTGCCAGCCGCAGTTTACAGCTGAACACTGAAGCTTTCTTT. Translation: CASRSLQLNTEAFF.

CDR3 in DNA: TGTGCCAGCAGCTTAAAAAGGGCAGGGGGAGGCTACACCTTC. It specifies CASSLKRAGGGYTF. The chain is built from TRBV7-8 and TRBJ1-2; 7 nucleotides agree with TRBD1. V shed 2 bases, J shed 8 bases, and the junction held 8 bases outside the gene matches. Germline assignment: CDR1 SGHVS and CDR2 FQNEAQ. The CDR3 spans 14 residues.

The J gene is TRBJ1-1, the V gene TRBV9, with D possibly matching TRBD1 (6 bases). Germline V gene lookup returns CDR1 SGDLS and CDR2 YYNGEE. Between the trimmed V and J ends, which lost 0 bases and 4 bases, there was a span of 13 bases. This CDR3 is 15 amino acids long. CDR3 nucleotides: TGTGCCAGCAGCGTAGAGGGGGTAGTGAGCACTGAAGCTTTCTTT. Residues: CASSVEGVVSTEAFF.

This rearrangement joins TRBV11-3 to TRBJ2-1, with TRBD2 matching over 10 bases. V shed 1 base, J shed 9 bases, and the junction held 9 bases outside the gene matches. This CDR3 has 16 residues. Germline CDR1 reads SGHNT; CDR2 reads YENEEA. The CDR3 DNA sequence: TGTGCCAGCAGCTTAGTCTCTAGCGGGAGTTATAGTGAGCAGTTCTTC. It is translated as CASSLVSSGSYSEQFF.

The V call is TRBV7-9, the J call TRBJ1-1; 8 nucleotides match TRBD1. The CDR3 spans 17 residues. CDR1 and CDR2 from the germline V gene are SEHNR and FQNEAQ (reference sequence). The V gene end was trimmed by 1 base and the J gene end by 0 bases; junction bases not matched to a gene: 7. The CDR3 sequence: CASSLGQGAQMNTEAFF. As DNA, the CDR3 is TGTGCCAGCAGCTTAGGGCAGGGGGCACAAATGAACACTGAAGCTTTCTTT.

The chain links TRBV5-1 to TRBJ1-2; D may be TRBD1 (6 bases). V was clipped by 7 bases and J by 7 bases, with 17 bases between them. This CDR3 has 13 amino acids. From germline, CDR1 is SGHRS and CDR2 YFSETQ. The CDR3 coding sequence is TGCGCCAGCCGCACAGAGGGGGACGGTGGCTACACCTTC. Its translation is CASRTEGDGGYTF. Complete variable domain (other parts from reference TRBV5-1 and TRBJ1-2): KAGVTQTPRYLIKTRGQQVTLSCSPISGHRSVSWYQQTPGQGLQFLFEYFSETQRNKGNFPGRFSGRQFSNSRSEMNVSTLELGDSALYLCASRTEGDGGYTFGSGTRLTVV.

The chain has TRBV10-3 and TRBJ1-2; TRBD1 is a possible D gene (5 bases). V was cut by 6 bases and J by 1 base, with 9 bases left in between. CDR1 is ENHRY and CDR2 is SYGVKD in the germline V gene. This CDR3 comprises 13 residues. In nucleotides, the CDR3 is TGTGCCATCAGCTCGGACATTAACTATGGCTACACCTTC. It is translated as CAISSDINYGYTF.

The gene calls are TRBV6-5 and TRBJ1-3; D uncertain. V lost 0 bases, J lost 2 bases, and 8 bases lay in between. In germline, CDR1 is MNHEY, CDR2 SVGAGI. The CDR3 is 15 amino acids. This CDR3 reads CASSYSREAGNTIYF. DNA for the CDR3: TGTGCCAGCAGTTACTCGAGAGAGGCTGGAAACACCATATATTTT.

The rearrangement links TRBV12-3 or TRBV12-4 to TRBJ2-3; a possible D gene is TRBD2 (6 bases). The length of the CDR3 is 13 residues. The V and J ends lost 0 bases and 5 bases respectively, with 6 bases between them. The CDR3 here is CASSLAGGDTQYF. In nucleotides, the CDR3 is TGTGCCAGCAGTTTAGCGGGAGGAGATACGCAGTATTTT.

V is TRBV5-1 and J is TRBJ2-3, with 10 positions matching TRBD1. The CDR3 is 15 amino acids. Trimming took 4 bases from V and 7 from J; bases not matched to a gene: 9. Germline V gene data show CDR1 as SGHRS and CDR2 as YFSETQ. This chain's CDR3 is CASSANRDRGNTQYF. CDR3 coding DNA: TGCGCCAGCAGCGCAAACCGGGACAGGGGTAATACGCAGTATTTT.

The rearrangement uses TRBV28 and TRBJ1-6; D is unclear. The germline V gene has CDR1 MDHEN and CDR2 SYDVKM. V was cut by 7 bases and J by 7 bases, with 5 bases left in between. The CDR3 length is 11 residues. DNA of the CDR3: TGTGCCAGCAACCAGAATTCACCCCTCCACTTT. Its translation: CASNQNSPLHF.

The chain has TRBV5-6 and TRBJ1-5; D gene unclear. The V end was cut by 2 bases, the J end by 0 bases, with 12 bases between. CDR3 length: 16 amino acids. Germline V gives CDR1 SGHDT, CDR2 YYEEEE. The CDR3: CASSFSGKPSNQPQHF. CDR3 sequence (DNA): TGTGCCAGCAGCTTCAGTGGCAAACCTAGCAATCAGCCCCAGCATTTT.

The chain has TRBV2 and TRBJ2-1; 7 bases fit TRBD2. Germline assignment: CDR1 SNHLY and CDR2 FYNNEI. The CDR3 contains 13 residues. The trim removed 7 bases at V and 5 bases at J, leaving 5 bases unmatched. CDR3 in DNA: TGTGCCAGCACTGGGCGGGGGAACAATGAGCAGTTCTTC. Protein sequence: CASTGRGNNEQFF.

With respect to this clone: At one of its ends the junction is not consistent with the germline gene, which may arise from a read error. The rearrangement uses TRBV7-7 and TRBJ2-5; D ambiguous. The CDR3 consists of 13 residues. Germline CDR1 and CDR2: SSHAT and FNYEAQ (reference sequence). The CDR3 nucleotides are TGTGCTAGCAGCCGCGGTAACAAAGAGACCCAGTACTTC. This codes for CASSRGNKETQYF. The full variable domain, in which reference TRBV7-7 and TRBJ2-5 provide the parts outside the CDR3, is GAGVSQSPRYKVTKRGQDVTLRCDPISSHATLYWYQQALGQGPEFLTYFNYEAQPDKSGLPSDRFSAERPEGSISTLTIQRTEQRDSAMYRCASSRGNKETQYFGPGTRLLVL.

This chain connects TRBV13 to TRBJ2-2, with TRBD1 matching 8 bases. The CDR3 extends over 16 amino acids. V lost 5 bases, J lost 1 base, and 6 bases stayed unmatched. CDR1 is PRHDT, CDR2 FYEKMQ, per germline (reference sequence). The CDR3 sequence: CASSRAGTGNTGELFF. The CDR3, as DNA: TGTGCCAGCAGCAGAGCCGGGACAGGGAACACCGGGGAGCTGTTTTTT.

The J gene is TRBJ2-5, the V gene TRBV3-1 (or the pseudogene TRBV3-2), with TRBD1 identical over 7 bases. This CDR3 comprises 14 residues. Per germline, CDR1 LGHDT and CDR2 YNNKEL (reference sequence). The junction had 2 bases not matched to a gene; V was cut back by 4 bases and J by 0 bases. CDR3 in DNA: TGTGCCAGCAGCCTGGGGACAGACCAAGAGACCCAGTACTTC. Translated: CASSLGTDQETQYF.

This clone was counted between two and nine times. The chain is built from TRBV6-1 and TRBJ1-5; TRBD1 matches at 7 bases. Trimming at V came to 0 bases and at J to 7 bases, leaving 9 bases not matched to a gene. Germline V gene sequence: CDR1 MNHNS, CDR2 SASEGT. CDR3 length: 16 amino acids. CDR3 nucleotide sequence: TGTGCCAGCAGTGAAGCGCTGGCAGGGGGAGCACAGCCCCAGCATTTT. Protein product: CASSEALAGGAQPQHF.

The rearrangement links TRBV27 to TRBJ1-5; D call uncertain. Germline lookup yields CDR1 MNHEY and CDR2 SMNVEV (reference sequence). CDR3 length: 14 amino acids. The germline V and J ends were trimmed by 0 bases and 4 bases, with 7 bases remaining between them. CDR3 loop: CASSLSRQNQPQHF. The CDR3 DNA sequence: TGTGCCAGCAGTTTATCCAGGCAGAATCAGCCCCAGCATTTT.

J is TRBJ2-3 and V is TRBV9, with 7 positions matching TRBD2. J gave up 7 bases and V 0 bases, and 11 bases lay outside the gene matches. From germline, CDR1 is SGDLS and CDR2 YYNGEE. CDR3 length equals 16 residues. As DNA, the CDR3 is TGTGCCAGCAGCGTAGTAGTGGGAGGGCCGGGAAATACGCAGTATTTT. This codes for CASSVVVGGPGNTQYF.

The J gene is TRBJ1-3, the V gene TRBV2, with D perhaps TRBD1 (6 bases). The CDR3 loop spans 12 amino acids. Germline CDR1 and CDR2: SNHLY and FYNNEI. This CDR3 is CGTDGGADTIYF. The CDR3 DNA sequence: TGTGGGACCGACGGGGGGGCGGACACCATATATTTT.

This chain joins TRBV11-3 and TRBJ2-7; TRBD2 aligns across 10 bases. CDR1 is SGHNT and CDR2 is YENEEA in the germline V gene. V gave up 3 bases and J gave up 4 bases; unmatched junction bases: 6. The CDR3 consists of 15 residues. The CDR3 DNA is TGTGCCAGCAGCTTGACTAGCGGGTCCTCTTACGAGCAGTACTTC. As protein: CASSLTSGSSYEQYF.

The chain uses TRBV18 and TRBJ1-5; D ambiguous. The V and J ends lost 2 bases and 4 bases respectively, with 6 bases between them. The CDR3 has 13 amino acids. CDR1 and CDR2 (germline): KGHSH, LQKENI. CDR3 in DNA: TGTGCCAGCTCACCAACAAAGAATCAGCCCCAGCATTTT. Amino acids: CASSPTKNQPQHF.

V usage is TRBV5-1 and J usage is TRBJ1-2, with D possibly being TRBD1 (6 bases). The CDR3 contains 15 residues. CDR1 is SGHRS, CDR2 YFSETQ, per germline. V was pared by 2 bases and J by 2 bases, with 13 bases between. For the CDR3, the DNA is TGCGCCAGCAGCTTACCAGGGGAAGGGAACTATGGCTACACCTTC. Translating it yields CASSLPGEGNYGYTF.

The chain uses TRBV27 and TRBJ1-1, with 9 bases that match TRBD1. The germline CDR1 and CDR2 sequences are MNHEY and SMNVEV (reference sequence). The ends lost 6 bases at V and 1 base at J; junction bases unmatched: 6. This CDR3 is 15 amino acids long. The CDR3 DNA sequence: TGTGCCAGCAGCTCCTCGGGACAGGGGAACACTGAAGCTTTCTTT. It encodes CASSSSGQGNTEAFF.

The chain joins TRBV5-1 to TRBJ1-6; 8 bases are a match to TRBD1. CDR1 and CDR2 (germline): SGHRS, YFSETQ. The CDR3 is made up of 18 amino acids. With 3 bases clipped from V and 10 bases from J, the junction kept 18 bases outside the gene matches. CDR3 DNA: TGCGCCAGCAGCTCCCATCCCGGGACAGGTCCGTTTTTATCACCCCTCCACTTT. It yields the protein CASSSHPGTGPFLSPLHF.